This T cell receptor beta chain derives from a study of T-cell memory formation after mild COVID-19. Study background: TCR clusters largely stayed donor specific. Regarding the study as a whole: Within pre-infection memory, some responding clones were found, suggesting cross-reactive memory joined. Among CD4+ contracting clones, most were CM and EM, and CD8+ ones EMRA.

Only a few counts were recorded for this clonotype. Its specificity is not known. From the 5' RACE reads, TCRdb called clonotypes with MiXCR, one entry per CDR3 protein. Seen here are hundreds of thousands of distinct CDR3 sequences, roughly 22% observed once, and the top ten hold about 8.4%. The sequence was obtained from an adult woman who had mild COVID-19 (a few samples of this study predate the infection). Cell type and time point are not known. Source material: PBMCs or a T cell subset sorted from them (not recorded which).

As DNA, the CDR3 is TGTGCCAGCAGCTACACTATGTGGGGGACCGGGGAGCTGTTTTTT. It translates to CASSYTMWGTGELFF. This chain uses TRBV11-3 with TRBJ2-2; either TRBD1 or TRBD2 may supply D (5 bases each). The V gene lost 4 bases and the J gene lost 5 bases, with 14 bases spanning the gap. The CDR3 has 15 residues. CDR1 and CDR2 from the germline V gene are SGHNT and YENEEA.